One T cell receptor beta chain is described in this entry. Its antigen is not identified. The sample is drawn from a study of radiation and T cells in renal cell carcinoma. Across the whole study: Nephrectomy followed 15 Gy stereotactic body radiation by 4 weeks.

Time point denoted: blood 2 weeks post-SBRT. Treatment defined: 15 Gy SBRT to primary tumor, nephrectomy 4 weeks later. With 5 bases removed from V and 1 base from J, the gap between germline ends came to 8 bases. Germline CDR1 MNHEY, CDR2 SMNVEV (reference sequence). CDR3 length: 13 amino acids. Here immunoSEQ multiplex PCR was the method, and the copy in TCRdb shows in-frame clones only, minus some. The top ten clones hold 5% to 6.5% of a sample with some 120,000 clones, about 88% of them seen once. Study-level results: From baseline, blood top tumor clonotypes peaked at 2 weeks post-radiation.

The sample was blood, taken from a patient whose treatment included radiotherapy and nephrectomy. V and J are TRBV27 and TRBJ1-2; D is uncertain. This sequence was found in a woman in her seventies with renal cell carcinoma. In DNA, the CDR3 is TGTGCCAGCAGTCCCAGTCTTAACTATGGCTACACCTTC. Amino acid sequence: CASSPSLNYGYTF.